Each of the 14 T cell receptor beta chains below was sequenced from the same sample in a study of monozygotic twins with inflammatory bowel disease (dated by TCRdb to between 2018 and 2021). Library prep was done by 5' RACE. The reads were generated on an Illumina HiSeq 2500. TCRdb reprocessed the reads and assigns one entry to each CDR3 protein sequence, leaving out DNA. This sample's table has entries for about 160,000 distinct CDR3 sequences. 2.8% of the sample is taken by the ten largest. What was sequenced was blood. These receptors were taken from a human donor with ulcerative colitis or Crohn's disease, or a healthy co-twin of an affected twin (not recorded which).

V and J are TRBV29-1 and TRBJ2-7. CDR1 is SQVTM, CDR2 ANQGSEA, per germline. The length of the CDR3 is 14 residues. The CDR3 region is CSAAKGPGPYEQYF.

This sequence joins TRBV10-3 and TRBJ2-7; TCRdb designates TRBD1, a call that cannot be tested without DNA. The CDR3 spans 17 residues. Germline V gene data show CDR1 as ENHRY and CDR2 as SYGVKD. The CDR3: CAISARVGGARTHEQYF.

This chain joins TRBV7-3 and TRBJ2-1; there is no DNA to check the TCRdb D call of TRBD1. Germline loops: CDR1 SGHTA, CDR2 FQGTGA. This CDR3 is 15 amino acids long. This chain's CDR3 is CASSQDRGFGDEQFF.

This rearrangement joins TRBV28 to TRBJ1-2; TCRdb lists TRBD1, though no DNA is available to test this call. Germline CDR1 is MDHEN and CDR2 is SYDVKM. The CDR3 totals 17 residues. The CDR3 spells CASSVPGQGSSNYGYTF.

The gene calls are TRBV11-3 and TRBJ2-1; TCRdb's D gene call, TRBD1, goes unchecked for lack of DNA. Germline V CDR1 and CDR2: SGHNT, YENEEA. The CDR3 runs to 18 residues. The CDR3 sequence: CASSPPRGSSQRQSGQFF.

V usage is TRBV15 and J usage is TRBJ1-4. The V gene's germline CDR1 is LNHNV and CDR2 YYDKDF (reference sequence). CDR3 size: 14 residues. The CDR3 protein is CATSRDHRGEKLFF.

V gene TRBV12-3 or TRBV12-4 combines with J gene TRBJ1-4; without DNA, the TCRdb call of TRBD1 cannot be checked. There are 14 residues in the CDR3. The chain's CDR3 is CASSRTGSSEKLFF.

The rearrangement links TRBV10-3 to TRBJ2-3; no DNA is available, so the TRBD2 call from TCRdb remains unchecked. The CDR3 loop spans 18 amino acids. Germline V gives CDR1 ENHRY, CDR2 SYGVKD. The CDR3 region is CAISEREDPVTSADTQYF.

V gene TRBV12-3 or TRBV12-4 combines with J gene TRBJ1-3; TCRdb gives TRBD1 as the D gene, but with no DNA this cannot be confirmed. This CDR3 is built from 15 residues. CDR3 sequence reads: CASSSGQFSGNTIYF.

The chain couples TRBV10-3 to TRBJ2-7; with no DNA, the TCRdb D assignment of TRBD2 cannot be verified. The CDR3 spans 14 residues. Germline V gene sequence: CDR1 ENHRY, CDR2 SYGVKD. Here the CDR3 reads CAISELLGVGEQYF.

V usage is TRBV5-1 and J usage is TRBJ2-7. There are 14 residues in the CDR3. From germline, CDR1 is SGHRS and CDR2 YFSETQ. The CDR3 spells CASSLDRHAFEQYF.

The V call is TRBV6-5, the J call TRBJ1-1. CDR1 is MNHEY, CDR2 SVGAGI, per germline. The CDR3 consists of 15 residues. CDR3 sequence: CASSYSRAENTEAFF.

This chain's CDR3 is CASSGGTERETQYF. The genes are TRBV2 and TRBJ2-5; the D call from TCRdb, TRBD1, cannot be confirmed without DNA. Germline CDR1 is SNHLY and CDR2 is FYNNEI. The CDR3 consists of 14 residues.

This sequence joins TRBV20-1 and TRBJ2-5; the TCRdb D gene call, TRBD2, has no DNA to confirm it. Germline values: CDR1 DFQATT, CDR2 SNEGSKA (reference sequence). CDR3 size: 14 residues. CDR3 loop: CSPTSAGAGETQYF.